These 13 T cell receptor beta chains share one sample of origin, sequenced in a study of T-cell memory formation after mild COVID-19. TCRdb analysed the 5' RACE reads with MiXCR anew, one entry per CDR3 protein. The sample carries approximately 300,000 distinct CDR3 sequences, 15% to 20% recorded once. Material for sequencing was PBMCs or a T cell subset sorted from them (not recorded which). The receptors derive from a man aged 18 to 35 who had mild COVID-19 (a few samples of this study predate the infection). Cell type and time point are not known.

This clonotype was found a few times. V is TRBV5-1 and J is TRBJ2-3, with D hard to call. V gave up 0 bases and J gave up 0 bases, with 14 bases separating them. This CDR3 comprises 17 residues. Germline V gene data show CDR1 as SGHRS and CDR2 as YFSETQ. CDR3 DNA: TGCGCCAGCAGCTTGGGTCATACGGAGCCTAGCACAGATACGCAGTATTTT. Translation gives CASSLGHTEPSTDTQYF. The complete variable domain, with remaining parts taken from reference TRBV5-1 and TRBJ2-3, reads KAGVTQTPRYLIKTRGQQVTLSCSPISGHRSVSWYQQTPGQGLQFLFEYFSETQRNKGNFPGRFSGRQFSNSRSEMNVSTLELGDSALYLCASSLGHTEPSTDTQYFGPGTRLTVL.

In this sample, this clonotype turned up a few times. The V call is TRBV12-3 or TRBV12-4, the J call TRBJ2-6, with a weak D call TRBD1 (5 bases). The germline V and J ends were trimmed by 7 bases and 4 bases, with 14 bases remaining between them. The CDR3 spans 15 residues. The CDR3 reads CASTVGARGANVLTF. CDR3 sequence (DNA): TGTGCCAGCACCGTAGGGGCGCGGGGGGCCAACGTCCTGACTTTC.

The V gene is TRBV10-2, the J gene TRBJ2-3, with no clear D. This CDR3 spans 14 amino acids. Trimming shortened V by 2 bases and J by 0 bases, and 6 bases separated the two germline ends. Germline CDR1 and CDR2: WSHSY and SAAADI. CDR3 region: CASSEQSSTDTQYF. CDR3 coding DNA: TGCGCCAGCAGTGAGCAATCCAGCACAGATACGCAGTATTTT.

The chain combines TRBV4-3 with TRBJ2-7; TRBD2 matches 7 bases. The ends lost 0 bases at V and 4 bases at J; junction bases unmatched: 3. This CDR3 is 14 amino acids long. The V gene's germline CDR1 is LGHNA and CDR2 YSLEER. CDR3 region: CASSQDAGVYEQYF. For the CDR3, the DNA is TGCGCCAGCAGCCAAGACGCGGGGGTTTACGAGCAGTACTTC.

This sequence joins TRBV7-3 and TRBJ2-1, with TRBD2 identical over 7 bases. The trim removed 0 bases at V and 4 bases at J, leaving 3 bases unmatched. The germline V gene encodes CDR1 SGHTA and CDR2 FQGTGA. The CDR3 contains 15 residues. CDR3 sequence (DNA): TGTGCCAGCAGCTTAACTATCGGGGGGTACAATGAGCAGTTCTTC. Its protein product is CASSLTIGGYNEQFF.

The table lists this clonotype with many counts. The V and J genes are TRBV12-3 or TRBV12-4 and TRBJ2-7, with D unresolved. V gave up 5 bases and J gave up 3 bases, with 23 bases separating them. The CDR3 loop spans 17 amino acids. The CDR3 region has the DNA TGTGCCAGCAGTCTACGAGATTGGGGTAGCAGTGACTACGAGCAGTACGTC. This translates into CASSLRDWGSSDYEQYV.

This clonotype has just a few counts. This rearrangement joins TRBV10-2 to TRBJ2-4; D gene ambiguous. The V gene's germline CDR1 is WSHSY and CDR2 SAAADI. This CDR3 contains 13 residues. Trimming took 8 bases from V and 6 from J, leaving 14 bases between them. Here the CDR3 DNA reads TGCGCCAGCTTCGGTACCCCAGGAAACATTCAGTACTTC. It specifies CASFGTPGNIQYF.

The chain joins TRBV5-4 to TRBJ1-2; tentative D call: TRBD1 (5 bases). Germline assignment: CDR1 SGHNT and CDR2 YYREEE (reference sequence). Trimming took 4 bases from V and 7 from J, leaving 14 bases between them. The CDR3 loop spans 13 amino acids. The CDR3 DNA reads TGTGCCAGCAGCGGGGCGGCGATGCGTGGCTACACCTTC. This sequence encodes CASSGAAMRGYTF.

The chain uses TRBV10-1 and TRBJ1-3, with D maybe TRBD1 (5 bases). The CDR3 runs to 13 residues. Trimming pared 6 bases from V and 3 bases from J, leaving 9 bases between. Germline-derived CDR1 and CDR2 are WNHNN and SYGVQD (reference sequence). CDR3 bases: TGCGCCAGCAGCCGGGACTTTGGAAACACCATATATTTT. Translation: CASSRDFGNTIYF.

CDR3 nucleotide sequence: TGTGCCAGCAGTTCCGGGACAGGGGCTCCACCCCTCCACTTT. This codes for CASSSGTGAPPLHF. The J gene is TRBJ1-6, the V gene TRBV7-2; 10 nucleotides line up with TRBD1. Germline trimming cut 6 bases from V and 11 bases from J; bases unmatched to any gene: 7. This CDR3 spans 14 amino acids. Germline CDR1 SGHTA, CDR2 FQGNSA.

The rearrangement links TRBV29-1 to TRBJ1-2; D is unresolved. V gave up 1 base and J gave up 4 bases, with 7 bases separating them. The CDR3 has 12 amino acids. CDR1 and CDR2 from the germline V gene are SQVTM and ANQGSEA. The CDR3 nucleotides are TGCAGCGTTGAAGGGACTTCCTATGGCTACACCTTC. Encoded protein: CSVEGTSYGYTF.

This chain joins TRBV7-8 and TRBJ1-6, with 7 nucleotides matching TRBD1. Germline trimming cut 1 base from V and 5 bases from J; bases unmatched to any gene: 5. The CDR3 is 16 residues long. Germline V lookup: CDR1 SGHVS, CDR2 FQNEAQ. CDR3 sequence: CASSLGATGNNSPLHF. DNA of the CDR3: TGTGCCAGCAGCTTAGGGGCGACAGGGAATAATTCACCCCTCCACTTT.

This clonotype was seen only a few times. The chain couples TRBV4-3 to TRBJ1-4; D is perhaps TRBD1 (5 bases). CDR3 size: 15 residues. Trimming removed 1 base from V and 7 bases from J, with 13 bases in between. The germline V gene encodes CDR1 LGHNA and CDR2 YSLEER. The CDR3 DNA reads TGCGCCAGCAGCCAAGTCCCAGGGATGAGTGAAAAACTGTTTTTT. Residues: CASSQVPGMSEKLFF.